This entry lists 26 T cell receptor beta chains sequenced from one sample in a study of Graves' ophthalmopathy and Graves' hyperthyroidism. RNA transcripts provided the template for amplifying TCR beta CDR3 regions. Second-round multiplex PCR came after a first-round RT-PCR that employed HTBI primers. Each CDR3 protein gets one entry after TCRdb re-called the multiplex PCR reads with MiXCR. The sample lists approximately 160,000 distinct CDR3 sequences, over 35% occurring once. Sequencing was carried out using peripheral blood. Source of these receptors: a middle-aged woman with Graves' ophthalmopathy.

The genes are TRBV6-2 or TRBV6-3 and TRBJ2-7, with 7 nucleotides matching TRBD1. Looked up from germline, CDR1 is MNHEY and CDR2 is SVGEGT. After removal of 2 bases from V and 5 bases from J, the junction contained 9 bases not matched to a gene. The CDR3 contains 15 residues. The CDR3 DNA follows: TGTGCCAGCAGTTACACCCTCAGGGGGAAGGACGAGCAGTACTTC. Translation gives CASSYTLRGKDEQYF.

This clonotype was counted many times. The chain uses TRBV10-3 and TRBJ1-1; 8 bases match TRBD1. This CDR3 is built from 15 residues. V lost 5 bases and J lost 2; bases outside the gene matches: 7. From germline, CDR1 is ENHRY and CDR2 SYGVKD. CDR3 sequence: CAISPRTGRNTEAFF. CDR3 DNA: TGTGCCATCAGTCCTCGGACAGGGCGAAACACTGAAGCTTTCTTT.

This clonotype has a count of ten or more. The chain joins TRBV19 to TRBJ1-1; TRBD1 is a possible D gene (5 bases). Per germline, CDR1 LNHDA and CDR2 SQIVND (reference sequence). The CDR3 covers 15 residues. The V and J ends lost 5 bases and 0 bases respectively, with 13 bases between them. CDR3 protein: CASSPRQRMNTEAFF. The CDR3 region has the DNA TGTGCCAGTAGTCCCCGACAGCGGATGAACACTGAAGCTTTCTTT.

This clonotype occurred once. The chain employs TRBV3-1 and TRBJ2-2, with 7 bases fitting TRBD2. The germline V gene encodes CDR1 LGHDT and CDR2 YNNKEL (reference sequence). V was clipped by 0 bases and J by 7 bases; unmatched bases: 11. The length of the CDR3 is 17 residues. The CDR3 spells CASSQDLGTSAIGELFF. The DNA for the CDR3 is TGTGCCAGCAGCCAAGATTTAGGCACTAGCGCGATCGGGGAGCTGTTTTTT.

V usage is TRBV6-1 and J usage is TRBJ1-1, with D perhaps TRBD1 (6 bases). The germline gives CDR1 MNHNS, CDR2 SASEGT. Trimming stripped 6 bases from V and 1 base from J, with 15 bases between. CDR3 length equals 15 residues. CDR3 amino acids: CASSIQGPTNTEAFF. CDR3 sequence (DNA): TGTGCCAGCAGCATACAGGGTCCCACGAACACTGAAGCTTTCTTT.

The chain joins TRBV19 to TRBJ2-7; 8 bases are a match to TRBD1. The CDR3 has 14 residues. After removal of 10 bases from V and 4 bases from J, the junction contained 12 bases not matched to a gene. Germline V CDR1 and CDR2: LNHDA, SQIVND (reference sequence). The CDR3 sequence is CATGDGTGIYEQYF. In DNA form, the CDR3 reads TGTGCCACCGGGGACGGGACAGGTATTTACGAGCAGTACTTC.

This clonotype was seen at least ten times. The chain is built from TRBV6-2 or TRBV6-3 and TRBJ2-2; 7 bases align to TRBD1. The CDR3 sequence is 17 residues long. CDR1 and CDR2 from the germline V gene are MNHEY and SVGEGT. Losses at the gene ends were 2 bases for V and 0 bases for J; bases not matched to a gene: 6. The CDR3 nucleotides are TGTGCCAGCAGTTACGACTTAGGACAGGCGAACACCGGGGAGCTGTTTTTT. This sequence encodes CASSYDLGQANTGELFF.

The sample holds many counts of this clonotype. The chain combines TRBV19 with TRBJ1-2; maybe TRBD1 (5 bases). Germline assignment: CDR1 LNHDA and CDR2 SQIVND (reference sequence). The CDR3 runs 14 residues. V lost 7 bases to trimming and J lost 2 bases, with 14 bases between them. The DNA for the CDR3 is TGTGCCAGTACCTGGGACCCCCGGAACTATGGCTACACCTTC. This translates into CASTWDPRNYGYTF.

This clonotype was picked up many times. DNA for the CDR3: TGTGCCAGTAGTTCGCAGGCCAGTAACACTGAAGCTTTCTTT. It translates to CASSSQASNTEAFF. The chain couples TRBV19 to TRBJ1-1; D is uncertain. V shed 5 bases and J shed 2 bases, with 12 bases lying between them. The germline V gene has CDR1 LNHDA and CDR2 SQIVND (reference sequence). The CDR3 covers 14 residues. Based on the CDR3 plus reference TRBV19 and TRBJ1-1, the full variable domain is DGGITQSPKYLFRKEGQNVTLSCEQNLNHDAMYWYRQDPGQGLRLIYYSQIVNDFQKGDIAEGYSVSREKKESFPLTVTSAQKNPTAFYLCASSSQASNTEAFFGQGTRLTVV.

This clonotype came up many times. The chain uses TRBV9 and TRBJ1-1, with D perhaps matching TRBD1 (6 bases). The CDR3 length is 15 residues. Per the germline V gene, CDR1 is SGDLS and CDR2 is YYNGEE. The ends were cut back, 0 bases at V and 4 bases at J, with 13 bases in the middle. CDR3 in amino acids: CASSVVRGGGTEAFF. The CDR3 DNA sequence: TGTGCCAGCAGCGTAGTAAGAGGGGGGGGCACTGAAGCTTTCTTT.

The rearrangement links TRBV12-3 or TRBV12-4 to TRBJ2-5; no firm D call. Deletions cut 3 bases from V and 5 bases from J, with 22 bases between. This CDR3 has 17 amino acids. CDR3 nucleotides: TGTGCCAGCAGTTTTAATTTGGTCTCACAAATAGGGGAGACCCAGTACTTC. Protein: CASSFNLVSQIGETQYF.

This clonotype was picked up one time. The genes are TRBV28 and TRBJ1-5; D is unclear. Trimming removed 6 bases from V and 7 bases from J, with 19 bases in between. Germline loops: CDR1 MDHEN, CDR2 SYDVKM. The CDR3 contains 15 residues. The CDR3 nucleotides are TGTGCCAGCAGCACCCGCCCTTATGACGGGCAGCCCCAGCATTTT. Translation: CASSTRPYDGQPQHF.

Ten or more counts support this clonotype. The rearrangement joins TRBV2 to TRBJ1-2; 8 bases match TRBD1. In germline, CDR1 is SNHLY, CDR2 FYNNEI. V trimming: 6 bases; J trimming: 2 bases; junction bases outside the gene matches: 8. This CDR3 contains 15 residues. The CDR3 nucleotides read TGTGCCAGCAGAGCTGGACAGGGTGGAAACTATGGCTACACCTTC. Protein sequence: CASRAGQGGNYGYTF.

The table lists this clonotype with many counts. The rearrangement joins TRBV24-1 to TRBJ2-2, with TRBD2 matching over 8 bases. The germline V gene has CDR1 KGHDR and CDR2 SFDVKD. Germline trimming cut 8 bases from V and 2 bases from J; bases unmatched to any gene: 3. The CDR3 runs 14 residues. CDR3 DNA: TGTGCCACCACGGGACTAGACAACACCGGGGAGCTGTTTTTT. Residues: CATTGLDNTGELFF.

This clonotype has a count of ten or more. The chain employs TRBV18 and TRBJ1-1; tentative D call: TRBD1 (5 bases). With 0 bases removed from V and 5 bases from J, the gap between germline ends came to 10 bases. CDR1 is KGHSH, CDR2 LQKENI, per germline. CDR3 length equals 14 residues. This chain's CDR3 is CASSPPGGGTEAFF. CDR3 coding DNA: TGTGCCAGCTCACCACCGGGGGGAGGGACTGAAGCTTTCTTT.

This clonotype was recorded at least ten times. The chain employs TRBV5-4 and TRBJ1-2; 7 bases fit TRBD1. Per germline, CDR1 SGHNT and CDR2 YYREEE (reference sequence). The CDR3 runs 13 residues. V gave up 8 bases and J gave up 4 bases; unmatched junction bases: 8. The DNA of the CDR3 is TGTGCCAGTCAAATCACAGGGGTCTATGGCTACACCTTC. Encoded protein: CASQITGVYGYTF.

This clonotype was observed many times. CDR3: CASSVGRQGAGYTF. In DNA, the CDR3 is TGTGCCAGCAGTGTGGGAAGACAGGGGGCCGGCTACACCTTC. The chain joins TRBV6-1 to TRBJ1-2, with 10 bases aligning to TRBD1. Germline CDR1 and CDR2: MNHNS and SASEGT. This CDR3 is built from 14 residues. Trimming took 4 bases from V and 8 from J; bases not matched to a gene: 7.

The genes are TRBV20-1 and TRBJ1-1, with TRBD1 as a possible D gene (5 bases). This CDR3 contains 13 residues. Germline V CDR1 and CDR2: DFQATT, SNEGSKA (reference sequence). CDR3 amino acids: CIPLGVRGTEAFF. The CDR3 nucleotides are TGCATCCCCTTGGGGGTCCGTGGCACTGAAGCTTTCTTT.

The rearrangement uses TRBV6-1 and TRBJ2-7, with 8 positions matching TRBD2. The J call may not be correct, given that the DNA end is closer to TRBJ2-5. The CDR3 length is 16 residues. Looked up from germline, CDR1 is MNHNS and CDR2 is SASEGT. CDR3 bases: TGTGCCAGCAGTAACCGCCCCAGCGGGGGCAGGGAGACCCAGTACTTC. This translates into CASSNRPSGGRETQYF.

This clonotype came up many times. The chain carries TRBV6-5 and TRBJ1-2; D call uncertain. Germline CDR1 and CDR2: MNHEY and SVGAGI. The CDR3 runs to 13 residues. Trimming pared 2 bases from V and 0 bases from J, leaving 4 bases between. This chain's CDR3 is CASSYGANYGYTF. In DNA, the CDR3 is TGTGCCAGCAGTTACGGGGCTAACTATGGCTACACCTTC.

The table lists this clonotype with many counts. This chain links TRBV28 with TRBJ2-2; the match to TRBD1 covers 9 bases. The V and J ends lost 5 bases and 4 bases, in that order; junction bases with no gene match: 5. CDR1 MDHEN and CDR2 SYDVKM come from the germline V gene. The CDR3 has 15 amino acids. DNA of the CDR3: TGTGCCAGCAGTGCCGGGACAGGGATCACCGGGGAGCTGTTTTTT. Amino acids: CASSAGTGITGELFF.

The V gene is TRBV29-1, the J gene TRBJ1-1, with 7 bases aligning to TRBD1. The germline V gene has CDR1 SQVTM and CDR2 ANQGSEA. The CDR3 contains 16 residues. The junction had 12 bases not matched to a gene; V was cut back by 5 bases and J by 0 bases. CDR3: CSVRRGQTGLNTEAFF. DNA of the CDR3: TGCAGCGTTCGTAGGGGACAGACCGGTTTGAACACTGAAGCTTTCTTT.

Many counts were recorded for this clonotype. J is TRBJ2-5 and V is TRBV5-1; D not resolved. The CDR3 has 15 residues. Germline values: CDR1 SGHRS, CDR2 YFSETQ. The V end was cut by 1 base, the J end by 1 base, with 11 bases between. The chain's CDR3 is CASSLLSQLQETQYF. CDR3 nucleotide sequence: TGCGCCAGCAGCTTGTTATCACAGCTCCAAGAGACCCAGTACTTC.

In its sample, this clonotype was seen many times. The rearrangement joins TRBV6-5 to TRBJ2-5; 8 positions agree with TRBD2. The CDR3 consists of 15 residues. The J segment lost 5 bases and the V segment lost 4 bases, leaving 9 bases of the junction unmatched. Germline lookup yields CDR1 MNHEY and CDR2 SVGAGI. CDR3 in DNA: TGTGCCAGCAGTTCGACGGGGGGGCCAGGGGAGACCCAGTACTTC. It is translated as CASSSTGGPGETQYF.

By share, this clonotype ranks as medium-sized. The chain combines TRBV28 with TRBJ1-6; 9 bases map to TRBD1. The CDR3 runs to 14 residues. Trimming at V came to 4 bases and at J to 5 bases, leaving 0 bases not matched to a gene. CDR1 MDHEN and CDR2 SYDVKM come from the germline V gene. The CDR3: CASSYRGHNSPLHF. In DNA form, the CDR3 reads TGTGCCAGCAGTTACAGGGGGCATAATTCACCCCTCCACTTT. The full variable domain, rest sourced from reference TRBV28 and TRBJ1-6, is DVKVTQSSRYLVKRTGEKVFLECVQDMDHENMFWYRQDPGLGLRLIYFSYDVKMKEKGDIPEGYSVSREKKERFSLILESASTNQTSMYLCASSYRGHNSPLHFGNGTRLTVT.

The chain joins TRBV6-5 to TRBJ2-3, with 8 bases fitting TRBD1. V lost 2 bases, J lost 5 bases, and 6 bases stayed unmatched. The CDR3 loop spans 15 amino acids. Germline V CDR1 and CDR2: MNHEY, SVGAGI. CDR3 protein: CASSYDRGWEDTQYF. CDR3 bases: TGTGCCAGCAGTTACGACAGGGGTTGGGAAGATACGCAGTATTTT.